The rows below give T cell receptor beta chains drawn from one sample of a study of tumor-infiltrating lymphocytes in localized non-small cell lung cancer. Profiled with immunoSEQ multiplex PCR; TCRdb holds only in-frame clones, not every one. The sample holds about 16,000 clones, roughly three quarters seen once. Sequenced material: lung tumor tissue. These receptors were obtained from a human donor with non-small cell lung cancer. The CDR3 runs from the conserved cysteine through the conserved F or W. Fields, in order: J gene, clone size, D gene, V gene, CDR3 protein, CDR3 DNA. A D gene is named only where the DNA matches it firmly. Clone size is stated in some rows and not others, as once, few, many or a class when expanded.

J: TRBJ2-3; size: once; D: NA; V: TRBV5-1; CDR3: CASSLSGYGTDTQYF; DNA: TGCGCCAGCAGCTTGTCCGGGTATGGCACAGATACGCAGTATTTT
J: TRBJ2-2; size: NA; D: NA; V: TRBV5-4; CDR3: CASSLEGGLNTGELFF; DNA: TGTGCCAGCAGCTTGGAAGGAGGGTTGAACACCGGGGAGCTGTTTTTT
J: TRBJ2-1; size: medium-sized; D: NA; V: TRBV5-5; CDR3: CASRLEVWLARDNEQFF; DNA: TGTGCCAGCAGATTGGAGGTTTGGCTAGCGAGGGACAATGAGCAGTTCTTC
J: TRBJ2-7; size: NA; D: NA; V: TRBV6-5; CDR3: CAISDASGFYEQYF; DNA: TGTGCCATCAGTGATGCATCGGGGTTCTACGAGCAGTACTTC
J: TRBJ2-3; size: once; D: TRBD2; V: TRBV9; CDR3: CASSVAGGRGDTQYF; DNA: TGTGCCAGCAGCGTAGCGGGGGGGCGGGGAGATACGCAGTATTTT
J: TRBJ1-3; size: NA; D: NA; V: TRBV7-9; CDR3: CASASGGNTIYF; DNA: TGTGCCAGCGCGTCGGGCGGAAACACCATATATTTT
J: TRBJ1-6; size: few; D: TRBD1; V: TRBV10-3; CDR3: CAISELRGEEGSPLHF; DNA: TGTGCCATCAGTGAGCTCAGGGGGGAGGAAGGTTCACCCCTCCACTTT
J: TRBJ2-7; size: NA; D: NA; V: TRBV5-1; CDR3: CASSLAKGCGNCEQYF; DNA: TGCGCCAGCAGCTTGGCCAAAGGCTGCGGGAATTGCGAGCAGTACTTC
J: TRBJ1-1; size: NA; D: NA; V: TRBV19; CDR3: CASSIAQGGAFF; DNA: TGTGCCAGTAGTATTGCACAGGGAGGAGCTTTCTTT
J: TRBJ2-7; size: NA; D: NA; V: TRBV30; CDR3: CAWGTSYEQYF; DNA: TGTGCCTGGGGGACCTCCTACGAGCAGTACTTC
J: TRBJ1-2; size: NA; D: NA; V: TRBV2; CDR3: CASSVMVWSGYTF; DNA: TGTGCCAGCAGTGTTATGGTGTGGTCCGGCTACACCTTC
J: TRBJ2-1; size: NA; D: NA; V: TRBV19; CDR3: CASSAQRAEQFF; DNA: TGTGCCAGTAGTGCCCAACGTGCTGAGCAGTTCTTC
J: TRBJ2-1; size: NA; D: TRBD2; V: TRBV7-9; CDR3: CASSWSGRASSYNEQFF; DNA: TGTGCCAGCAGTTGGAGCGGGAGGGCGAGCTCCTACAATGAGCAGTTCTTC
J: TRBJ2-7; size: NA; D: NA; V: TRBV5-1; CDR3: CASSSRDAGEQYF; DNA: TGCGCCAGCAGCTCCCGGGACGCTGGCGAGCAGTACTTC
J: TRBJ2-7; size: few; D: TRBD1; V: TRBV15; CDR3: CATSRDWGTGGSYEQYF; DNA: TGTGCCACCAGCAGAGATTGGGGCACAGGGGGCTCCTACGAGCAGTACTTC
J: TRBJ2-1; size: NA; D: TRBD1; V: TRBV5-1; CDR3: CASSLGQGGNEQFF; DNA: TGCGCCAGCAGCTTGGGACAGGGGGGGAATGAGCAGTTCTTC
J: TRBJ2-6; size: NA; D: NA; V: TRBV9; CDR3: CASSVVAGNTGANVLTF; DNA: TGTGCCAGCAGCGTAGTGGCAGGGAATACTGGGGCCAACGTCCTGACTTTC
J: TRBJ1-3; size: medium-sized; D: NA; V: TRBV6-1; CDR3: CASKGGQSSGNTIYF; DNA: TGTGCCAGCAAAGGGGGTCAAAGCTCTGGAAACACCATATATTTT
J: TRBJ1-4; size: NA; D: NA; V: TRBV27; CDR3: CASRPFTSRNGGGEKLFF; DNA: TGTGCCAGCAGGCCCTTTACGAGTAGGAATGGAGGAGGGGAAAAACTGTTTTTT
J: TRBJ2-3; size: NA; D: TRBD2; V: TRBV19; CDR3: CASSIRGGTDTQYF; DNA: TGTGCCAGTAGTATTCGGGGGGGCACAGATACGCAGTATTTT
J: TRBJ2-5; size: once; D: NA; V: TRBV18; CDR3: CASSPDQTVQETQYF; DNA: TGTGCCAGCTCACCAGACCAAACGGTTCAAGAGACCCAGTACTTC
J: TRBJ2-5; size: few; D: TRBD2; V: TRBV14; CDR3: CASSPKVRTSGETQYF; DNA: TGTGCCAGCAGCCCGAAAGTGAGGACTAGCGGGGAGACCCAGTACTTC
J: TRBJ1-4; size: NA; D: NA; V: TRBV30; CDR3: CAWNSGLGTNEKLFF; DNA: TGTGCCTGGAACTCGGGGCTTGGGACTAATGAAAAACTGTTTTTT
J: TRBJ2-5; size: NA; D: NA; V: TRBV2; CDR3: CASSEGIRPQETQYF; DNA: TGTGCCAGCAGTGAAGGGATAAGACCGCAAGAGACCCAGTACTTC
J: TRBJ2-1; size: NA; D: TRBD1; V: TRBV15; CDR3: CATSSGTGNYNEQFF; DNA: TGTGCCACCAGCAGTGGGACAGGGAACTACAATGAGCAGTTCTTC
J: TRBJ1-2; size: few; D: NA; V: TRBV5-5; CDR3: CASSLVRGITSYGYTF; DNA: TGTGCCAGCAGCTTGGTGCGGGGTATAACTTCCTATGGCTACACCTTC
J: TRBJ1-5; size: NA; D: NA; V: TRBV6-6; CDR3: CASSFTLQAAAQPQHF; DNA: TGTGCCAGCAGTTTTACGCTACAGGCAGCGGCGCAGCCCCAGCATTTT
J: TRBJ1-1; size: NA; D: NA; V: TRBV7-2; CDR3: CASSLGQGTEAFF; DNA: TGTGCCAGCAGCTTAGGGCAGGGGACTGAAGCTTTCTTT
J: TRBJ1-2; size: few; D: NA; V: TRBV6-1; CDR3: CASHESGGYGYTF; DNA: TGTGCCAGCCACGAAAGTGGCGGCTATGGCTACACCTTC
J: TRBJ1-5; size: NA; D: NA; V: TRBV6-6; CDR3: CASSYPGDQPQHF; DNA: TGTGCCAGCAGTTACCCCGGAGATCAGCCCCAGCATTTT
J: TRBJ2-7; size: few; D: NA; V: TRBV7-2; CDR3: CASSPPRLTSVYEQYF; DNA: TGTGCCAGCAGCCCCCCACGGTTAACCTCGGTTTACGAGCAGTACTTC
J: TRBJ1-6; size: medium-sized; D: NA; V: TRBV28; CDR3: CASSVLRVGHNSPLHF; DNA: TGTGCCAGCAGTGTCCTGAGAGTAGGACATAATTCACCCCTCCACTTT
J: TRBJ2-3; size: NA; D: TRBD2; V: TRBV5-1; CDR3: CASSYGTSGSTDTQYF; DNA: TGCGCCAGCAGTTACGGGACTAGCGGGAGCACAGATACGCAGTATTTT
J: TRBJ2-7; size: NA; D: NA; V: TRBV6-1; CDR3: CASSFTSSQKGEQYF; DNA: TGTGCCAGCAGCTTCACTAGCTCTCAAAAAGGGGAGCAGTACTTC
J: TRBJ2-5; size: NA; D: NA; V: TRBV6-5; CDR3: CASSYQGSETQYF; DNA: TGTGCCAGCAGTTATCAGGGGTCGGAGACCCAGTACTTC
J: TRBJ2-2; size: NA; D: NA; V: TRBV5-1; CDR3: CASSLDGAESGELFF; DNA: TGCGCCAGCAGCTTGGATGGCGCCGAATCCGGGGAGCTGTTTTTT